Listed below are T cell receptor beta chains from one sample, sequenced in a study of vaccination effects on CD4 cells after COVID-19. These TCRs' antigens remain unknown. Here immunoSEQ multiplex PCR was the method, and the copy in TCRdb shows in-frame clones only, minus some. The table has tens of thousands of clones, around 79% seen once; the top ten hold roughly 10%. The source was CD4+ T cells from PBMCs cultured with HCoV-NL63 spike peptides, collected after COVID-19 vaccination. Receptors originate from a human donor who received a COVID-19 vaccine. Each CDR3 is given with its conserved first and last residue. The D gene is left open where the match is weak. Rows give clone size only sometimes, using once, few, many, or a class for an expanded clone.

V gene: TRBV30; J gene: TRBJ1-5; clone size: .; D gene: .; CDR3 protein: CAWSVRWVGGLGNQPQHF; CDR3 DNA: TGTGCCTGGAGTGTCCGGTGGGTGGGGGGGCTCGGGAATCAGCCCCAGCATTTT
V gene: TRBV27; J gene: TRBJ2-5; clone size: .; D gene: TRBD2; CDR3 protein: CASREGAGDETQYF; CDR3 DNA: TGTGCCAGCAGGGAAGGAGCGGGAGACGAGACCCAGTACTTC
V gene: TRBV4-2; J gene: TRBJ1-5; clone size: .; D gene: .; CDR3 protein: CASSRYREGQPQHF; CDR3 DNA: TGTGCCAGCAGCCGTTACAGGGAAGGTCAGCCCCAGCATTTT
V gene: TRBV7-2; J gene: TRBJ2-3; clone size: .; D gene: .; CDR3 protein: CASSLGFGIGIVADTQYF; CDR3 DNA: TGTGCCAGCAGCTTAGGATTCGGTATCGGGATCGTGGCAGATACGCAGTATTTT
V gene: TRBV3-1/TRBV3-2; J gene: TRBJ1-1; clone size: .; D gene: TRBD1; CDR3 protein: CASSGTGGWGTEAFF; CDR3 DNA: TGTGCCAGCAGCGGGACAGGGGGCTGGGGGACTGAAGCTTTCTTT
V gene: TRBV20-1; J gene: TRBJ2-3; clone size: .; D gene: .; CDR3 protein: CSASFRKTDTQYF; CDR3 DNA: TGCAGTGCTAGTTTCCGGAAAACAGATACGCAGTATTTT
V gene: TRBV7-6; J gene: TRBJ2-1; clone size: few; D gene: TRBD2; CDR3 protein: CATSPGLTHNEQFF; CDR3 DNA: TGTGCCACTTCACCGGGACTAACCCACAATGAGCAGTTCTTC
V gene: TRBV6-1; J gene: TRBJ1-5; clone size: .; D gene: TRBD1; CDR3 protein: CASSEGDRGNQPQHF; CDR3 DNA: TGTGCCAGCAGTGAAGGGGACAGGGGGAATCAGCCCCAGCATTTT
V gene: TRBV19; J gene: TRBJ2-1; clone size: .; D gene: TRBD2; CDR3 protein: CASSDPGLAGREQFF; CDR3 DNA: TGTGCCAGTAGCGACCCCGGACTAGCGGGCCGGGAGCAGTTCTTC
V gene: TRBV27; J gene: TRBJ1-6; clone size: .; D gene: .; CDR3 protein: CASSLKGSGLIGSPLHF; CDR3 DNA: TGTGCCAGCAGTTTAAAAGGGTCGGGCCTCATTGGGTCACCCCTCCACTTT
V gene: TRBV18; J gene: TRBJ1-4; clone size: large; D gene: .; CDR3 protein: CASSPRRTTNEKLFF; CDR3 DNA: TGTGCCAGCTCACCAAGACGGACAACTAATGAAAAACTGTTTTTT
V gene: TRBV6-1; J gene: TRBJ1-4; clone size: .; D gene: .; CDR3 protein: CASSEDRVNEKLFF; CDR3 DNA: TGTGCCAGCAGTGAAGACAGGGTTAATGAAAAACTGTTTTTT
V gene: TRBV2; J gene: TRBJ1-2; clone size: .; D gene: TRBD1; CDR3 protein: CASTLSGGTNYGYTF; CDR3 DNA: TGTGCCAGCACCCTTTCAGGGGGGACAAACTATGGCTACACCTTC
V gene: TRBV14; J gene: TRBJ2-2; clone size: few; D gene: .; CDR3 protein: CASNRANTGELFF; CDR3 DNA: TGTGCCAGCAATAGGGCGAACACCGGGGAGCTGTTTTTT